Following are 15 T cell receptor beta chains from one sample sequenced in a study of cytomegalovirus exposure and HLA in healthy donors. The PCR was carried out with 60 Vbeta primers and 13 Jbeta primers. Here immunoSEQ multiplex PCR was the method, and the copy in TCRdb shows in-frame clones only, minus some. The sample contains 200,000 or so clones, 83% of which appear only once. The sample consisted of PBMCs. The receptors were gathered from a girl aged 5 to 17 in good health and CMV-seronegative.

The chain links TRBV7-9 to TRBJ2-3; 9 bases line up with TRBD2. The CDR3 is made up of 15 amino acids. The germline V gene encodes CDR1 SEHNR and CDR2 FQNEAQ (reference sequence). Germline trimming cut 7 bases from V and 2 bases from J; bases unmatched to any gene: 7. In DNA, the CDR3 is TGTGCCAGCACCGCGGCTAGCGGGATCACAGATACGCAGTATTTT. It codes for CASTAASGITDTQYF.

This clone was picked up a small number of times. The chain carries TRBV6-5 and TRBJ1-1; D uncertain. Deletions cut 7 bases from V and 3 bases from J, with 12 bases between. CDR3 length: 13 residues. CDR1 and CDR2 from the germline V gene are MNHEY and SVGAGI. Here the CDR3 DNA reads TGTGCCAGCAACTCCCCGGGTCACACTGAAGCTTTCTTT. Encoded protein: CASNSPGHTEAFF.

V usage is TRBV5-1 and J usage is TRBJ2-5; maybe TRBD2 (6 bases). The assigned J gene may be wrong: the sequence end matches TRBJ2-7 better. The CDR3 is 14 amino acids. Looked up from germline, CDR1 is SGHRS and CDR2 is YFSETQ. CDR3 region: CASSPGVRDDEQYF. The CDR3 coding sequence is TGCGCCAGCAGCCCGGGGGTTAGGGACGACGAGCAGTACTTC.

This clone showed up just once. The rearrangement links TRBV19 to TRBJ1-2, with 7 bases aligning to TRBD1. Germline V gene data show CDR1 as LNHDA and CDR2 as SQIVND (reference sequence). After removal of 5 bases from V and 3 bases from J, the junction contained 6 bases not matched to a gene. CDR3 length: 14 amino acids. CDR3 sequence reads: CASSSAGQYYGYTF. The DNA for the CDR3 is TGTGCCAGTAGTTCCGCGGGACAGTACTATGGCTACACCTTC. Variable domain in full (rest from reference TRBV19 and TRBJ1-2): DGGITQSPKYLFRKEGQNVTLSCEQNLNHDAMYWYRQDPGQGLRLIYYSQIVNDFQKGDIAEGYSVSREKKESFPLTVTSAQKNPTAFYLCASSSAGQYYGYTFGSGTRLTVV.

V gene TRBV18 combines with J gene TRBJ2-7; TRBD1 agrees at 7 bases. J was trimmed by 3 bases and V by 2 bases; bases with no gene match: 4. The CDR3 covers 14 residues. From germline, CDR1 is KGHSH and CDR2 LQKENI. CDR3 sequence reads: CASSPTTGSYEQYF. The CDR3 DNA is TGTGCCAGCTCACCAACGACAGGGAGCTACGAGCAGTACTTC.

The chain has TRBV2 and TRBJ1-2; no firm D call. The CDR3 extends over 14 amino acids. CDR1 and CDR2 (germline): SNHLY, FYNNEI. The V end was cut by 7 bases, the J end by 2 bases, with 14 bases between. CDR3 sequence (DNA): TGTGCCAGCACTGGAGGTCGGCGAAACTATGGCTACACCTTC. Its protein product is CASTGGRRNYGYTF.

This sequence joins TRBV19 and TRBJ1-5; 7 bases are shared with TRBD1. CDR1 is LNHDA and CDR2 is SQIVND in the germline V gene (reference sequence). CDR3 length equals 16 residues. V lost 5 bases and J lost 7; bases outside the gene matches: 14. Here the CDR3 DNA reads TGTGCCAGTAGTGTCGGGGGCACAGGGGCAGGCCAGCCCCAGCATTTT. It codes for CASSVGGTGAGQPQHF. The full variable domain, rest sourced from reference TRBV19 and TRBJ1-5, is DGGITQSPKYLFRKEGQNVTLSCEQNLNHDAMYWYRQDPGQGLRLIYYSQIVNDFQKGDIAEGYSVSREKKESFPLTVTSAQKNPTAFYLCASSVGGTGAGQPQHFGDGTRLSIL.

The rearrangement links TRBV6-6 to TRBJ1-1, with D possibly being TRBD1 (5 bases). The CDR3 is made up of 15 amino acids. V dropped 7 bases and J dropped 0 bases, with 15 bases sitting between them. Germline V lookup: CDR1 MNHNY, CDR2 SVGAGI (reference sequence). The CDR3 loop is CASTQETAMNTEAFF. CDR3 coding DNA: TGTGCCAGCACCCAGGAGACAGCGATGAACACTGAAGCTTTCTTT.

A few counts support this clone. No conserved phenylalanine or tryptophan ends this CDR3, so it is likely a read error. It is unclear where the CDR3 begins or ends on the DNA, so no DNA is shown, and the CDR3 is as TCRdb lists it. The rearrangement joins TRBV21-1 to TRBJ1-2; the table's D call, TRBD1, has no DNA check behind it. TRBV21-1 is recorded as a pseudogene. The CDR3 contains 14 residues when both ends are counted. The CDR3 loop reads CASSKGDRVPPPTN.

V gene TRBV4-1 combines with J gene TRBJ2-1, with 10 bases lining up with TRBD2. Germline V gene sequence: CDR1 MGHRA, CDR2 YSYEKL. The J segment lost 0 bases and the V segment lost 4 bases, leaving 6 bases of the junction unmatched. CDR3 size: 17 residues. The CDR3 spells CASSLSRLAGSYNEQFF. CDR3 coding DNA: TGCGCCAGCAGCCTCTCACGACTAGCGGGCTCCTACAATGAGCAGTTCTTC.

The chain is built from TRBV25-1 and TRBJ1-1, with no clear D. The CDR3 consists of 13 residues. From germline, CDR1 is MGHDK and CDR2 SYGVNS. V was cut by 6 bases and J by 0 bases, with 8 bases left in between. CDR3 DNA: TGTGCCAGCAGGCGGCGAGTGAACACTGAAGCTTTCTTT. This codes for CASRRRVNTEAFF.

V gene TRBV6-1 combines with J gene TRBJ1-2, with 8 bases aligning to TRBD1. CDR1 is MNHNS, CDR2 SASEGT, per germline. The trim removed 2 bases at V and 4 bases at J, leaving 6 bases unmatched. This CDR3 is 15 amino acids long. The CDR3 sequence is CASSEWQGAVYGYTF. For the CDR3, the DNA is TGTGCCAGCAGTGAATGGCAGGGGGCCGTCTATGGCTACACCTTC.

The V call is TRBV28, the J call TRBJ2-4; 9 bases fit TRBD1. V lost 6 bases and J lost 8; bases outside the gene matches: 8. Germline CDR1 is MDHEN and CDR2 is SYDVKM. The CDR3 spans 14 residues. CDR3 in amino acids: CASSPGTGLDIQYF. Written as DNA, the CDR3 is TGTGCCAGCAGCCCTGGGACAGGGCTGGACATTCAGTACTTC.

The J gene is TRBJ1-1, the V gene TRBV27, with 7 bases aligning to TRBD1. This CDR3 region has 12 residues. Losses at the gene ends were 5 bases for V and 8 bases for J; bases not matched to a gene: 5. Germline CDR1 and CDR2: MNHEY and SMNVEV (reference sequence). CDR3 amino acids: CASSSRQGEAFF. The CDR3 nucleotides are TGTGCCAGCAGTAGTCGACAGGGAGAAGCTTTCTTT.

This chain joins TRBV9 and TRBJ2-5, with D possibly being TRBD2 (7 bases). Germline-derived CDR1 and CDR2 are SGDLS and YYNGEE. The V gene lost 3 bases and the J gene lost 5 bases, with 17 bases spanning the gap. CDR3 size: 15 residues. Here the CDR3 DNA reads TGTGCCAGCAGCGGCCTCGGGGGGCGCGGGGAGACCCAGTACTTC. As protein: CASSGLGGRGETQYF.